The 9 T cell receptor beta chains listed next were all sequenced from one sample in a study of chronic HIV infection and antiretroviral therapy. TCRdb passed the 5' RACE reads through MiXCR, listing each CDR3 protein once. The sample includes about 38,000 distinct CDR3 sequences, more than 8% of them seen just once. The sequenced sample was peripheral blood. The origin of the receptors is an adult who had HIV and had not received antiretroviral therapy, or was an uninfected healthy control (not recorded which).

The table lists this clonotype with a few counts. J is TRBJ1-1 and V is TRBV7-3, with D maybe TRBD1 (5 bases). The CDR3 is 15 amino acids. Trimming cost V 2 bases and J 5 bases, with 15 bases left between them. Germline loops: CDR1 SGHTA, CDR2 FQGTGA. The CDR3 loop reads CASSLGGVPKTEAFF. The CDR3 DNA is TGTGCCAGCAGCTTAGGAGGGGTCCCCAAGACTGAAGCTTTCTTT.

In this sample, this clonotype turned up a few times. The chain uses TRBV7-6 and TRBJ1-2; 8 bases align to TRBD1. Germline assignment: CDR1 SGHVS and CDR2 FNYEAQ. CDR3 size: 15 residues. Germline trimming cut 7 bases from V and 6 bases from J; bases unmatched to any gene: 13. For the CDR3, the DNA is TGTGCCAGCACAGGAAACCCGGGACAGGAGGATGGCTACACCTTC. Translation: CASTGNPGQEDGYTF. Complete variable domain (other parts from reference TRBV7-6 and TRBJ1-2): GAGVSQSPRYKVTKRGQDVALRCDPISGHVSLYWYRQALGQGPEFLTYFNYEAQQDKSGLPNDRFSAERPEGSISTLTIQRTEQRDSAMYRCASTGNPGQEDGYTFGSGTRLTVV.

This clonotype was seen at least ten times. The CDR3 sequence is CASSGDGPEQYF. The CDR3 region has the DNA TGTGCCAGCAGTGGGGACGGACCCGAGCAGTACTTC. The chain recombines TRBV2 with TRBJ2-7, with D perhaps being TRBD1 or TRBD2 (5 bases each). V lost 4 bases to trimming and J lost 6 bases, with 10 bases between them. The CDR3 spans 12 residues. Germline V gene data show CDR1 as SNHLY and CDR2 as FYNNEI.

This clonotype was observed many times. This chain joins TRBV5-1 and TRBJ2-7; D may be TRBD1 or TRBD2 (5 bases each). The CDR3 loop spans 15 amino acids. The V gene lost 3 bases and the J gene lost 2 bases, with 15 bases spanning the gap. Germline V gene sequence: CDR1 SGHRS, CDR2 YFSETQ. The CDR3 nucleotides are TGCGCCAGCAGCTCCTCCGGGACGGCTCCCTACGAGCAGTACTTC. Protein: CASSSSGTAPYEQYF.

The V call is TRBV7-8, the J call TRBJ1-1; D gene ambiguous. The CDR3 length is 15 residues. Germline V gene lookup returns CDR1 SGHVS and CDR2 FQNEAQ. V gave up 1 base and J gave up 3 bases, with 12 bases separating them. CDR3 loop: CASSLDSPPYTEAFF. The CDR3, as DNA: TGTGCCAGCAGCTTAGACTCACCCCCTTACACTGAAGCTTTCTTT.

This clonotype showed up just a few times. The chain has TRBV28 and TRBJ1-4; TRBD1 is a possible D gene (6 bases). V lost 8 bases to trimming and J lost 6 bases, with 22 bases between them. CDR1 is MDHEN, CDR2 SYDVKM, per germline. This CDR3 spans 16 amino acids. Here the CDR3 reads CASSLYMPGHYEKLFF. The CDR3 region has the DNA TGTGCCAGCTCCTTATATATGCCGGGACATTATGAAAAACTGTTTTTT.

In this sample, this clonotype turned up many times. The gene calls are TRBV24-1 and TRBJ1-1; D remains ambiguous. There are 15 residues in the CDR3. V was trimmed by 6 bases and J by 3 bases, leaving 16 bases between them. Looked up from germline, CDR1 is KGHDR and CDR2 is SFDVKD. DNA of the CDR3: TGTGCCACCAGTTCGGGTGGTCTGGGGTACACTGAAGCTTTCTTT. It encodes CATSSGGLGYTEAFF.

CDR3 amino acids: CASSLPRTGANQPQHF. The CDR3 DNA is TGTGCCAGCAGTTTACCCCGGACGGGTGCCAATCAGCCCCAGCATTTT. This chain joins TRBV28 and TRBJ1-5; D not resolved. Looked up from germline, CDR1 is MDHEN and CDR2 is SYDVKM. Trimming removed 2 bases at V and 3 bases at J, with 14 bases between. CDR3 length: 16 amino acids. Supplemented by reference TRBV28 and TRBJ1-5, the full variable domain reads DVKVTQSSRYLVKRTGEKVFLECVQDMDHENMFWYRQDPGLGLRLIYFSYDVKMKEKGDIPEGYSVSREKKERFSLILESASTNQTSMYLCASSLPRTGANQPQHFGDGTRLSIL.

The chain employs TRBV7-9 and TRBJ1-1, with 7 positions matching TRBD1. Germline lookup yields CDR1 SEHNR and CDR2 FQNEAQ (reference sequence). The CDR3 is 14 residues long. V lost 5 bases and J lost 4; bases outside the gene matches: 7. The CDR3 region has the DNA TGTGCCAGCAGCCCTGGTGACAGGGTCACTGAAGCTTTCTTT. As protein: CASSPGDRVTEAFF.